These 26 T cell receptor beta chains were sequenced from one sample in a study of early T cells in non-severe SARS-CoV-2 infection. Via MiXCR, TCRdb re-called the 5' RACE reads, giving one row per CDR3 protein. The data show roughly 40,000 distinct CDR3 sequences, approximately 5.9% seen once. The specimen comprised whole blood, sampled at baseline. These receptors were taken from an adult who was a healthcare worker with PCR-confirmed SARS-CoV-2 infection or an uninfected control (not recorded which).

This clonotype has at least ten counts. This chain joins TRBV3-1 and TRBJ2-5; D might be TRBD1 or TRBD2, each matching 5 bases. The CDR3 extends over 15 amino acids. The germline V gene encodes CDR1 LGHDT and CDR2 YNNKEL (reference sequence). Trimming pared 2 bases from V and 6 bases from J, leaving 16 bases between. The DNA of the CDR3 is TGTGCCAGCAGCCAATGGGACCTCCCCGGGAAGACCCAGTACTTC. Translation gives CASSQWDLPGKTQYF.

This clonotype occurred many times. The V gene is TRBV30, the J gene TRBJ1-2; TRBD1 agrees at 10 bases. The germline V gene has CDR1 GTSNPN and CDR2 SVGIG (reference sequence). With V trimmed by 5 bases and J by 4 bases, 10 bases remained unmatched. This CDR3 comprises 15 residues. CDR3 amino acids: CAWSKPGQGTYGYTF. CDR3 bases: TGTGCCTGGTCAAAGCCGGGACAGGGGACCTATGGCTACACCTTC. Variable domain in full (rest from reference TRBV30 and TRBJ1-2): SQTIHQWPATLVQPVGSPLSLECTVEGTSNPNLYWYRQAAGRGLQLLFYSVGIGQISSEVPQNLSASRPQDRQFILSSKKLLLSDSGFYLCAWSKPGQGTYGYTFGSGTRLTVV.

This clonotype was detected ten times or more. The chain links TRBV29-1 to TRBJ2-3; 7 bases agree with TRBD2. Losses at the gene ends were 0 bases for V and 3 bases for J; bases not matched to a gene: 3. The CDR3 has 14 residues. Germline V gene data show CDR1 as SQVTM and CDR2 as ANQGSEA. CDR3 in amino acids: CSVEEGAGTDTQYF. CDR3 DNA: TGCAGCGTTGAAGAGGGAGCGGGGACAGATACGCAGTATTTT.

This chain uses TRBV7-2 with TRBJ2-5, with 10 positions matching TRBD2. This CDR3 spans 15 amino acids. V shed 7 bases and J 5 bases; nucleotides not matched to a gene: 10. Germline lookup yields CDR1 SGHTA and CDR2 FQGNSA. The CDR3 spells CASTYSLAGAETQYF. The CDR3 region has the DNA TGTGCCAGCACCTATAGCCTAGCGGGGGCTGAGACCCAGTACTTC.

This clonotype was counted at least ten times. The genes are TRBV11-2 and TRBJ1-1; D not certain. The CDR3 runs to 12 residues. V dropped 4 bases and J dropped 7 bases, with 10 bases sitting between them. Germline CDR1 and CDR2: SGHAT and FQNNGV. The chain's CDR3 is CASSSGFSEAFF. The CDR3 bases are TGTGCCAGCAGCTCGGGTTTCAGTGAAGCTTTCTTT.

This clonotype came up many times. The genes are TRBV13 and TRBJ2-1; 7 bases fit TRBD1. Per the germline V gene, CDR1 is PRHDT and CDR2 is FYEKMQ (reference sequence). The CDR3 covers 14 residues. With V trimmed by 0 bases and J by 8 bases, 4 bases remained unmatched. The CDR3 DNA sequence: TGTGCCAGCAGCTTAGGAGACAGGGTGGATGAGCAGTTCTTC. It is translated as CASSLGDRVDEQFF.

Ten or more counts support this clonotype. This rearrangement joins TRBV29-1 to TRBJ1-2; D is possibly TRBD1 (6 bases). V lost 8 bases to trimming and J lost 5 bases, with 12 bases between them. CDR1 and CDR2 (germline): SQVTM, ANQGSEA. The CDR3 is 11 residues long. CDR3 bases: TGCAGCATCGGGGACATTTATGGCTACACCTTC. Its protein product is CSIGDIYGYTF. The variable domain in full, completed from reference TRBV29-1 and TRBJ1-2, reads SAVISQKPSRDICQRGTSLTIQCQVDSQVTMMFWYRQQPGQSLTLIATANQGSEATYESGFVIDKFPISRPNLTFSTLTVSNMSPEDSSIYLCSIGDIYGYTFGSGTRLTVV.

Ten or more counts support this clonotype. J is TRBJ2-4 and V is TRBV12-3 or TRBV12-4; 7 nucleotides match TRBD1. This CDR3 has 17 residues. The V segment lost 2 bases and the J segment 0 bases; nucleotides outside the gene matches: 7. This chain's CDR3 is CASSLSARGIAKNIQYF. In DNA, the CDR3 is TGTGCCAGCAGTTTAAGCGCCAGGGGGATAGCCAAAAACATTCAGTACTTC.

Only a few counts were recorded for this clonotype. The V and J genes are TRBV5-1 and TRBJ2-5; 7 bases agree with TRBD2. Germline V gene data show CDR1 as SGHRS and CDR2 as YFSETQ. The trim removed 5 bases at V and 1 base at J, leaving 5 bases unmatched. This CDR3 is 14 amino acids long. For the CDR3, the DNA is TGCGCCAGCAGTCCGAGCGGGGCCCAAGAGACCCAGTACTTC. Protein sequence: CASSPSGAQETQYF.

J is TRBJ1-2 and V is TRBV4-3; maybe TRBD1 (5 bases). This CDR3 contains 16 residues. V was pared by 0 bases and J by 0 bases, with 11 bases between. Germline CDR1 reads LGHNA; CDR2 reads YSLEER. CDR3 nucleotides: TGCGCCAGCAGCCAAGATCTGGGGCAGCCTAACTATGGCTACACCTTC. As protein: CASSQDLGQPNYGYTF.

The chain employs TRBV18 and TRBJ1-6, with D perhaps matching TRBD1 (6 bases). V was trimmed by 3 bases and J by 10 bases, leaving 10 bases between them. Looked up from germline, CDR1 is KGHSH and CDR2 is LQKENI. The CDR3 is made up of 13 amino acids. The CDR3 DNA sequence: TGTGCCAGCTCACCCACAGGGAACTCACCCCTCCACTTT. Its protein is CASSPTGNSPLHF.

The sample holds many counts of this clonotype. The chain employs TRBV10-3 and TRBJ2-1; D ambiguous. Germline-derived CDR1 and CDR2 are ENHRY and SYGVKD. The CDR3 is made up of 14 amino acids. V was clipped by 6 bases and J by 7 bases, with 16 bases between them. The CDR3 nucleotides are TGTGCCATCAGCGGTGAAGGAGCAAGGAATGAGCAGTTCTTC. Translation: CAISGEGARNEQFF.

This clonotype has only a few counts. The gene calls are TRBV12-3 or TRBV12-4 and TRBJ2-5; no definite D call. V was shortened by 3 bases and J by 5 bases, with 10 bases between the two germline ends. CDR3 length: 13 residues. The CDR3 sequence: CASSFPTSETQYF. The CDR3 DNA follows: TGTGCCAGCAGTTTCCCCACTTCGGAGACCCAGTACTTC.

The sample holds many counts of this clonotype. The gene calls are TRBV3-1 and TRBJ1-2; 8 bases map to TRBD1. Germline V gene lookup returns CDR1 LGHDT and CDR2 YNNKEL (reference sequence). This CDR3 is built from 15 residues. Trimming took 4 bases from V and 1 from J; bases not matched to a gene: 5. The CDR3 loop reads CASSPGQGGNYGYTF. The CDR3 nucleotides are TGTGCCAGCAGCCCCGGACAGGGCGGTAACTATGGCTACACCTTC.

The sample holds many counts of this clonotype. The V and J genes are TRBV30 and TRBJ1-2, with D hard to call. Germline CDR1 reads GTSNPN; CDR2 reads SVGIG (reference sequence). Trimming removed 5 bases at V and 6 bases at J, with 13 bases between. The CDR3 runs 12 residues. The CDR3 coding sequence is TGTGCCTGGGCCCTAGGAGGAAATGGCTACACCTTC. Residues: CAWALGGNGYTF.

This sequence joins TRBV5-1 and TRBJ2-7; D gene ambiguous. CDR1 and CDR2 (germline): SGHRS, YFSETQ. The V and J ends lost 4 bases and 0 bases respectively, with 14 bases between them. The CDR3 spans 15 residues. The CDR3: CASSPGGRTSYEQYF. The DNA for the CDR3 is TGCGCCAGCAGCCCGGGTGGACGGACCTCCTACGAGCAGTACTTC.

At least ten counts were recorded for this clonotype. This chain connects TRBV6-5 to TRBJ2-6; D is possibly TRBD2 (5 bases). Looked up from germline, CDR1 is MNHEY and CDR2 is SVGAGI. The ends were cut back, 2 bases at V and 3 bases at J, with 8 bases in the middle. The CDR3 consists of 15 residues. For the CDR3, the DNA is TGTGCCAGCAGTTACAGGACTGGTGGGGCCAACGTCCTGACTTTC. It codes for CASSYRTGGANVLTF.

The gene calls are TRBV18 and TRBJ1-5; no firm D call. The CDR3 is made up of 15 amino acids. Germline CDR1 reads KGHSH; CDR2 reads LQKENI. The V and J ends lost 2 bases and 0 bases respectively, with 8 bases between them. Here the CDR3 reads CASSPEVPSNQPQHF. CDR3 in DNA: TGTGCCAGCTCACCAGAAGTCCCTAGCAATCAGCCCCAGCATTTT.

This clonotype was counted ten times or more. CDR3 in amino acids: CASGRKGYTEAFF. CDR3 sequence (DNA): TGTGCCAGCGGACGTAAGGGATACACTGAAGCTTTCTTT. The chain joins TRBV6-2 or TRBV6-3 to TRBJ1-1; D ambiguous. Germline CDR1 and CDR2: MNHEY and SVGEGT. CDR3 length: 13 amino acids. V lost 8 bases and J lost 3, with 13 bases in between.

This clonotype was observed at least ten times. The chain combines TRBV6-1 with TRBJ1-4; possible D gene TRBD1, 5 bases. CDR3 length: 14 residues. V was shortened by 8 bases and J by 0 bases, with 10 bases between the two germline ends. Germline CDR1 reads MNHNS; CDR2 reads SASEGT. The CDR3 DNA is TGTGCCAGCGGAAGACAGTCAACTAATGAAAAACTGTTTTTT. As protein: CASGRQSTNEKLFF.

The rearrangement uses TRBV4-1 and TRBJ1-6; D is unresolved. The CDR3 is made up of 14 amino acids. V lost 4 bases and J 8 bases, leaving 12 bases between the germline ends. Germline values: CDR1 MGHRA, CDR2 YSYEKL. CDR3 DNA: TGCGCCAGCAGCCCCGGAAGGGTCCATTCACCCCTCCACTTT. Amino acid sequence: CASSPGRVHSPLHF.

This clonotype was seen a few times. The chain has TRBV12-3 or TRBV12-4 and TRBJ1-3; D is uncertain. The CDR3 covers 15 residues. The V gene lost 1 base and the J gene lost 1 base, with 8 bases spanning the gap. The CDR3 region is CASSLGSYSGNTIYF. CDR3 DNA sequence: TGTGCCAGCAGTTTAGGGAGCTATTCTGGAAACACCATATATTTT.

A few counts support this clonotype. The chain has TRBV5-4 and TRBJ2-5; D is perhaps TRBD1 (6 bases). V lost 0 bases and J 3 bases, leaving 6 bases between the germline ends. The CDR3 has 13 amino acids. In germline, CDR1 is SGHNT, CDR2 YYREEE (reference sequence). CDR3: CASSLDREETQYF. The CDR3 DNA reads TGTGCCAGCAGCTTGGACAGGGAAGAGACCCAGTACTTC.

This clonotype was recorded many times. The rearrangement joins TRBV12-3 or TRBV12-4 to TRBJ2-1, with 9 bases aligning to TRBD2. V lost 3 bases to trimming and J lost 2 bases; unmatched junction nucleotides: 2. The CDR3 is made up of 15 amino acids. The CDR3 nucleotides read TGTGCCAGCAGTTTCGGCGGGGGGGCCTACAATGAGCAGTTCTTC. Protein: CASSFGGGAYNEQFF.

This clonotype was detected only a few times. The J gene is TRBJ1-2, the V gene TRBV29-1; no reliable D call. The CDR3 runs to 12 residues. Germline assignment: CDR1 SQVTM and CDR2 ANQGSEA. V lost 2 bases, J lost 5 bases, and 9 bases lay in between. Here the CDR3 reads CSVETAGYGYTF. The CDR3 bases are TGCAGCGTTGAAACTGCTGGGTATGGCTACACCTTC.

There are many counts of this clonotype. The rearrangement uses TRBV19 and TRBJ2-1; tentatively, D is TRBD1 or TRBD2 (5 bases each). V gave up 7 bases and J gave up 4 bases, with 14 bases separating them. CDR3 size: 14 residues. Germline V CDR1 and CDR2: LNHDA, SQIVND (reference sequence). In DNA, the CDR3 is TGTGCCAGTACATTCGGCAGGGAGTACAATGAGCAGTTCTTC. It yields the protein CASTFGREYNEQFF.